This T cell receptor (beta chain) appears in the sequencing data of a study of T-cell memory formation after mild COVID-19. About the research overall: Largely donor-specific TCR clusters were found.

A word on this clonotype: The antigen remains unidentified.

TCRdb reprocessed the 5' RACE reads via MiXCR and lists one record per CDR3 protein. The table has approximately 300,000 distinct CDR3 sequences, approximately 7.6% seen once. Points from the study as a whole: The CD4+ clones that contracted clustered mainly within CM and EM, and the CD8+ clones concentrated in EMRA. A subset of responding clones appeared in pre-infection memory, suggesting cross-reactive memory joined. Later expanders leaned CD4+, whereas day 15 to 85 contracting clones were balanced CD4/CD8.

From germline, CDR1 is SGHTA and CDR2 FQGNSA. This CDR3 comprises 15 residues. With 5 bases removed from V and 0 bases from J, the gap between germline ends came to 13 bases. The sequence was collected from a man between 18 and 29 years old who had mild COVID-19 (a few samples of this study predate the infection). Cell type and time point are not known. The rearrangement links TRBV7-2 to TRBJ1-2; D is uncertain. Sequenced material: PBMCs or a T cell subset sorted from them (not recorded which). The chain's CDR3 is CASSERDRANYGYTF. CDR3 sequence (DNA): TGTGCCAGCAGCGAACGTGACCGAGCTAACTATGGCTACACCTTC. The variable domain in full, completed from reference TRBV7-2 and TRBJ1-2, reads GAGVSQSPSNKVTEKGKDVELRCDPISGHTALYWYRQSLGQGLEFLIYFQGNSAPDKSGLPSDRFSAERTGGSVSTLTIQRTQQEDSAVYLCASSERDRANYGYTFGSGTRLTVV.